This T cell receptor (beta chain) appears in the sequencing data of a study of blood T cell repertoires in COVID-19. Whole-study context: Sample material is recorded as cDNA or gDNA derived from T cells, B-cell-depleted T cells, or PBMCs.

Authors' analysis steps: Reference gene primer amplification yielded estimated nucleated cell counts. Sequencing was performed with immunoSEQ multiplex PCR; in TCRdb, only in-frame clones are kept and a portion is missing. That table gives V, J and clone size, and the DNA gave D and trimming. Counted here are 150,000 to 200,000 clones, around 80% occurring once; the ten biggest clones make up around 6.1%. Those who participated ranged in age from about 18 to 89 years and resided in approximately 23 US areas. This clone was counted between two and nine times. CDR3 size: 15 residues. From germline, CDR1 is SGDLS and CDR2 YYNGEE. Losses at the gene ends were 4 bases for V and 1 base for J; bases not matched to a gene: 3.

This TCR derives from a man aged 40-55 years who had recovered from COVID-19. The chain links TRBV9 to TRBJ2-2, with TRBD2 matching 8 bases. The sequenced sample was PBMCs or T cells enriched from blood (not recorded which). The CDR3 DNA follows: TGTGCCAGCAGCCCCCGGGGGGGGAACACCGGGGAGCTGTTTTTT. Protein sequence: CASSPRGGNTGELFF.